The text below deals with one T cell receptor (beta chain). The antigen remains undetermined. The data originate from a study of sequential checkpoint blockade in melanoma. Study-level information: Each arm's sequence ended with maintenance nivolumab. Around 21 patients had matched tumor biopsies before treatment and at week 13 after nivolumab or ipilimumab alone. TCRbeta immunosequencing was performed on DNA from roughly 90 pretreatment melanoma tumor samples.

Clones were sequenced by immunoSEQ multiplex PCR, and TCRdb holds only the in-frame ones, with some missing. The data contain 1,500 to 2,000 clones, roughly 25% of them singletons. The treatment denotes: randomized to nivolumab then ipilimumab (arm A) or the reverse (arm B). Study outcomes and limitations: Response in arm A was associated with pretreatment TIL clonality.

The specimen was tumor tissue (inferred from file names), collected from a patient given nivolumab and ipilimumab in sequence. This clonotype originated in a human donor with melanoma.

The CDR3 nucleotides read TGTGCCTCACGGACAGGGGGCACTGAAGCTTTCTTT. Translated: CASRTGGTEAFF. V gene TRBV28 combines with J gene TRBJ1-1; the match to TRBD1 covers 10 bases. CDR3 size: 12 residues. The germline V gene encodes CDR1 MDHEN and CDR2 SYDVKM. The V gene end was trimmed by 11 bases and the J gene end by 4 bases; junction bases not matched to a gene: 4.